These 32 T cell receptor beta chains were all obtained from the same sample, sequenced in a study of T cells in localized non-small cell lung cancer. Here immunoSEQ multiplex PCR was the method, and the copy in TCRdb shows in-frame clones only, minus some. This sample yields 21,000 or so clones, of which about 84% are seen a single time; roughly 15% belongs to the top ten. Specimen: PBMCs, collected before any cancer treatment. These receptor sequences come from a woman aged 40-69 years with stage II squamous cell lung carcinoma.

This clone has just one count. The rearrangement joins TRBV5-1 to TRBJ2-1, with D maybe TRBD2 (6 bases). CDR3 size: 15 residues. Between the trimmed V and J ends, which lost 0 bases and 3 bases, there was a span of 10 bases. Germline V gene sequence: CDR1 SGHRS, CDR2 YFSETQ. The CDR3 DNA sequence: TGCGCCAGCAGCTTGGACGGGGGAAGCTACAATGAGCAGTTCTTC. Protein product: CASSLDGGSYNEQFF.

V is TRBV7-9 and J is TRBJ2-2; no firm D call. In germline, CDR1 is SEHNR, CDR2 FQNEAQ (reference sequence). Deletions cut 10 bases from V and 5 bases from J, with 17 bases between. The length of the CDR3 is 14 residues. CDR3 in amino acids: CATSGRPGTGELFF. CDR3 in DNA: TGTGCCACCTCCGGCCGGCCCGGAACCGGGGAGCTGTTTTTT.

This clone was recorded only once. V is TRBV6-5 and J is TRBJ2-7; no firm D call. Germline CDR1 is MNHEY and CDR2 is SVGAGI. With 7 bases removed from V and 2 bases from J, the gap between germline ends came to 12 bases. This CDR3 has 13 residues. CDR3 sequence: CASTRRNAYEQYF. CDR3 nucleotide sequence: TGTGCCAGCACCAGACGGAACGCCTACGAGCAGTACTTC.

The V call is TRBV9, the J call TRBJ2-3, with D maybe TRBD1 (5 bases). Deletions cut 4 bases from V and 2 bases from J, with 14 bases between. Germline loops: CDR1 SGDLS, CDR2 YYNGEE. The CDR3 has 15 amino acids. As DNA, the CDR3 is TGTGCCAGCAGCCCCTCAGGGCGAGTCACAGATACGCAGTATTTT. Translation gives CASSPSGRVTDTQYF. The complete variable domain, with remaining parts taken from reference TRBV9 and TRBJ2-3, reads DSGVTQTPKHLITATGQRVTLRCSPRSGDLSVYWYQQSLDQGLQFLIQYYNGEERAKGNILERFSAQQFPDLHSELNLSSLELGDSALYFCASSPSGRVTDTQYFGPGTRLTVL.

The chain combines TRBV7-2 with TRBJ2-7; 13 positions match TRBD2. CDR1 and CDR2 from the germline V gene are SGHTA and FQGNSA. The CDR3 runs 16 residues. J gave up 4 bases and V 5 bases, and 8 bases lay outside the gene matches. DNA of the CDR3: TGTGCCAGCAGCCCGGGACTAGCGGGATCCCCGTACGAGCAGTACTTC. This codes for CASSPGLAGSPYEQYF.

The chain recombines TRBV4-1 with TRBJ2-3; D not certain. This CDR3 has 12 amino acids. V was pared by 0 bases and J by 6 bases, with 4 bases between. Germline CDR1 is MGHRA and CDR2 is YSYEKL. This CDR3 reads CASSQDRDTQYF. The CDR3 coding sequence is TGCGCCAGCAGCCAAGATCGGGATACGCAGTATTTT.

The chain has TRBV4-2 and TRBJ2-1; TRBD2 is a possible D gene (5 bases). V gave up 0 bases and J gave up 7 bases, with 16 bases separating them. The CDR3 totals 16 residues. Germline CDR1 reads LGHNA; CDR2 reads YNFKEQ. The CDR3 nucleotides are TGTGCCAGCAGCCAAGATAAGGCTAGTAGAGGGAATGAGCAGTTCTTC. Protein product: CASSQDKASRGNEQFF.

This chain connects TRBV7-7 to TRBJ1-2; 7 nucleotides line up with TRBD1. V shed 1 base and J 6 bases; nucleotides not matched to a gene: 2. Per the germline V gene, CDR1 is SSHAT and CDR2 is FNYEAQ (reference sequence). The CDR3 loop spans 13 amino acids. CDR3 protein: CASSLVGQDGYTF. For the CDR3, the DNA is TGTGCCAGCAGCTTAGTCGGACAGGATGGCTACACCTTC.

The chain employs TRBV19 and TRBJ2-6, with 9 bases that match TRBD2. Germline-derived CDR1 and CDR2 are LNHDA and SQIVND (reference sequence). V shed 6 bases, J shed 2 bases, and the junction held 2 bases outside the gene matches. The CDR3 sequence is 15 residues long. The CDR3 here is CASRLAGAGANVLTF. The CDR3 region has the DNA TGTGCCAGTAGACTAGCGGGTGCTGGGGCCAACGTCCTGACTTTC. The entire variable domain, with the rest obtained from reference TRBV19 and TRBJ2-6, is as follows: DGGITQSPKYLFRKEGQNVTLSCEQNLNHDAMYWYRQDPGQGLRLIYYSQIVNDFQKGDIAEGYSVSREKKESFPLTVTSAQKNPTAFYLCASRLAGAGANVLTFGAGSRLTVL.

In its sample, this clone was seen a few times. The chain couples TRBV5-6 to TRBJ1-1, with 9 positions matching TRBD1. CDR3 length: 14 residues. CDR1 and CDR2 (germline): SGHDT, YYEEEE. J was trimmed by 11 bases and V by 4 bases; bases with no gene match: 12. The CDR3 loop reads CASSPGTGQVGAFF. The CDR3 DNA reads as TGTGCCAGCAGCCCGGGGACAGGGCAAGTCGGGGCTTTCTTT.

The chain recombines TRBV28 with TRBJ1-6; 9 bases agree with TRBD1. In germline, CDR1 is MDHEN, CDR2 SYDVKM. The CDR3 is made up of 17 amino acids. V shed 8 bases and J 10 bases; nucleotides not matched to a gene: 18. CDR3 region: CASGLPGQGISYSPLHF. The CDR3 nucleotides read TGTGCCAGCGGATTACCGGGACAGGGTATTTCGTACTCACCCCTCCACTTT.

The chain uses TRBV4-2 and TRBJ2-2, with D uncertain. The CDR3 is made up of 14 amino acids. The ends were cut back, 4 bases at V and 5 bases at J, with 11 bases in the middle. The germline V gene has CDR1 LGHNA and CDR2 YNFKEQ. The CDR3 nucleotides read TGTGCCAGCAGCCGCAAGGTTCGTACCGGGGAGCTGTTTTTT. It yields the protein CASSRKVRTGELFF.

The V gene is TRBV11-2, the J gene TRBJ1-5; D not resolved. The CDR3 is 16 amino acids. CDR1 and CDR2 (germline): SGHAT, FQNNGV. Trimming removed 0 bases at V and 4 bases at J, with 13 bases between. In DNA, the CDR3 is TGTGCCAGCAGCTTAGATTGGCTGACCCATAATCAGCCCCAGCATTTT. Translating it yields CASSLDWLTHNQPQHF.

The gene calls are TRBV5-1 and TRBJ1-3; D is unclear. Germline V gives CDR1 SGHRS, CDR2 YFSETQ. V dropped 5 bases and J dropped 0 bases, with 12 bases sitting between them. The CDR3 runs 15 residues. The chain's CDR3 is CASRRWGSSGNTIYF. The DNA for the CDR3 is TGCGCCAGCAGACGCTGGGGATCCTCTGGAAACACCATATATTTT.

The chain combines TRBV7-2 with TRBJ1-1; D gene unclear. Germline V gene data show CDR1 as SGHTA and CDR2 as FQGNSA. The V end lost 2 bases, the J end lost 1 base, and 14 bases lay between the germline ends. This CDR3 is built from 16 residues. The CDR3 region has the DNA TGTGCCAGCAGCTTACAGTGGTCCCGACAGAACACTGAAGCTTTCTTT. Translated: CASSLQWSRQNTEAFF.

This clone was found a few times. The chain employs TRBV25-1 and TRBJ2-7; 10 bases are a match to TRBD2. The CDR3 length is 17 residues. Trimming took 3 bases from V and 2 from J; bases not matched to a gene: 10. Looked up from germline, CDR1 is MGHDK and CDR2 is SYGVNS. Here the CDR3 reads CASSETSSGRIAYEQYF. The CDR3 DNA sequence: TGTGCCAGCAGTGAGACATCTAGCGGGAGAATTGCCTACGAGCAGTACTTC.

The chain employs TRBV11-2 and TRBJ2-2; D is perhaps TRBD1 (7 bases). There are 16 residues in the CDR3. V shed 7 bases and J shed 5 bases, with 20 bases lying between them. In germline, CDR1 is SGHAT, CDR2 FQNNGV. CDR3 in amino acids: CASNPLTGRFTGELFF. In DNA form, the CDR3 reads TGTGCCAGCAACCCTTTGACAGGGAGGTTTACCGGGGAGCTGTTTTTT.

This clone was recorded a few times. The V gene is TRBV10-3, the J gene TRBJ1-3, with D hard to call. Germline CDR1 is ENHRY and CDR2 is SYGVKD. Trimming shortened V by 7 bases and J by 0 bases, and 13 bases separated the two germline ends. The CDR3 totals 15 residues. The CDR3 sequence: CAITAGRNSGNTIYF. The CDR3 DNA reads as TGTGCCATCACCGCGGGTCGAAACTCTGGAAACACCATATATTTT.

This chain joins TRBV28 and TRBJ1-3; maybe TRBD1 (5 bases). The germline V gene has CDR1 MDHEN and CDR2 SYDVKM. The CDR3 is 13 residues long. V was cut by 10 bases and J by 5 bases, with 15 bases left in between. In nucleotides, the CDR3 is TGTGCCACCTCCTCGGGGGGTCGAAACACCATATATTTT. This gives the protein CATSSGGRNTIYF. The complete variable domain, with remaining parts taken from reference TRBV28 and TRBJ1-3, reads DVKVTQSSRYLVKRTGEKVFLECVQDMDHENMFWYRQDPGLGLRLIYFSYDVKMKEKGDIPEGYSVSREKKERFSLILESASTNQTSMYLCATSSGGRNTIYFGEGSWLTVV.

V usage is TRBV19 and J usage is TRBJ1-5; 9 nucleotides line up with TRBD1. V shed 5 bases, J shed 0 bases, and the junction held 5 bases outside the gene matches. Germline loops: CDR1 LNHDA, CDR2 SQIVND (reference sequence). This CDR3 is 16 amino acids long. The CDR3 protein is CASSPTGGYSNQPQHF. As DNA, the CDR3 is TGTGCCAGTAGTCCGACAGGGGGTTATAGCAATCAGCCCCAGCATTTT.

The rearrangement joins TRBV6-1 to TRBJ2-3; D unresolved. In germline, CDR1 is MNHNS, CDR2 SASEGT. V gave up 8 bases and J gave up 5 bases, with 14 bases separating them. This CDR3 is built from 13 residues. The DNA for the CDR3 is TGTGCCAGCTCTCGTAACATGCGAGATACGCAGTATTTT. Encoded protein: CASSRNMRDTQYF.

The chain recombines TRBV7-2 with TRBJ2-2, with D perhaps TRBD1 or TRBD2 (6 bases each). Trimming removed 1 base from V and 6 bases from J, with 12 bases in between. Per germline, CDR1 SGHTA and CDR2 FQGNSA. CDR3 length: 15 residues. The CDR3 region is CASSLVPGEAGELFF. In nucleotides, the CDR3 is TGTGCCAGCAGCTTAGTCCCAGGGGAGGCCGGGGAGCTGTTTTTT.

The chain combines TRBV7-9 with TRBJ1-1; D remains unclear. The V end lost 3 bases, the J end lost 4 bases, and 9 bases lay between the germline ends. Germline CDR1 is SEHNR and CDR2 is FQNEAQ (reference sequence). This CDR3 has 13 amino acids. The CDR3 protein is CASSFGQATEAFF. The CDR3 bases are TGTGCCAGCAGCTTTGGGCAGGCCACTGAAGCTTTCTTT.

V and J are TRBV11-3 and TRBJ2-5; 9 bases match TRBD2. With V trimmed by 4 bases and J by 5 bases, 2 bases remained unmatched. The CDR3 runs to 13 residues. Germline V gene sequence: CDR1 SGHNT, CDR2 YENEEA. CDR3 protein: CASSSTSGETQYF. The CDR3 nucleotides read TGTGCCAGCAGCTCGACTAGCGGCGAGACCCAGTACTTC.

V usage is TRBV4-3 and J usage is TRBJ2-1; weak D call: TRBD2 (6 bases). Germline V CDR1 and CDR2: LGHNA, YSLEER. This CDR3 comprises 15 residues. V dropped 0 bases and J dropped 5 bases, with 11 bases sitting between them. CDR3 protein: CASSQEGGANNEQFF. DNA for the CDR3: TGCGCCAGCAGCCAAGAGGGAGGAGCCAACAATGAGCAGTTCTTC.

V usage is TRBV6-1 and J usage is TRBJ2-5, with a possible D match to TRBD1 (5 bases). Trimming left V 9 bases short and J 4 bases short, with 12 bases between. The CDR3 is 12 residues long. In germline, CDR1 is MNHNS, CDR2 SASEGT. This CDR3 reads CASASGSETQYF. The CDR3 DNA sequence: TGTGCCAGTGCCTCAGGGTCAGAGACCCAGTACTTC.

The genes are TRBV19 and TRBJ1-2, with D perhaps matching TRBD1 (5 bases). From germline, CDR1 is LNHDA and CDR2 SQIVND (reference sequence). This CDR3 is built from 14 residues. V was trimmed by 7 bases and J by 2 bases, leaving 14 bases between them. CDR3 residues: CASKRSGLNYGYTF. The CDR3 bases are TGTGCCAGTAAACGATCGGGACTCAACTATGGCTACACCTTC.

V is TRBV25-1 and J is TRBJ2-1; TRBD2 aligns across 10 bases. CDR3 length: 14 residues. Per the germline V gene, CDR1 is MGHDK and CDR2 is SYGVNS. V lost 8 bases and J lost 7; bases outside the gene matches: 8. CDR3 DNA sequence: TGTGCCAGCCAAACTAGCGGGGATATTAATGAGCAGTTCTTC. It codes for CASQTSGDINEQFF.

This chain's CDR3 is CASRGLAGGRAYEQYF. Here the CDR3 DNA reads TGCGCCAGCCGAGGACTAGCGGGAGGGAGGGCCTACGAGCAGTACTTC. The chain is built from TRBV4-1 and TRBJ2-7; 15 bases are a match to TRBD2. The CDR3 runs to 16 residues. J was trimmed by 2 bases and V by 8 bases; bases with no gene match: 7. CDR1 and CDR2 from the germline V gene are MGHRA and YSYEKL.

CDR3 residues: CATSVKGRGGGEQFF. In nucleotides, the CDR3 is TGTGCCACCAGCGTTAAGGGGCGAGGGGGTGGGGAGCAGTTCTTC. This chain links TRBV15 with TRBJ2-1, with a tentative D call TRBD1 (6 bases). CDR1 and CDR2 from the germline V gene are LNHNV and YYDKDF (reference sequence). This CDR3 is built from 15 residues. Trimming removed 5 bases from V and 10 bases from J, with 21 bases in between.

The CDR3 DNA sequence: TGTGCCAGCAGCTTAGGAGGAGAGATCGGGACCCAGTACTTC. Protein sequence: CASSLGGEIGTQYF. V usage is TRBV7-2 and J usage is TRBJ2-5; no clear D gene. CDR1 and CDR2 from the germline V gene are SGHTA and FQGNSA. The CDR3 is 14 residues long. The germline V and J ends were trimmed by 1 base and 7 bases, with 13 bases remaining between them.

This chain uses TRBV14 with TRBJ2-7; 12 positions agree with TRBD2. CDR3 length equals 17 residues. The junction had 8 bases not matched to a gene; V was cut back by 5 bases and J by 0 bases. Germline CDR1 reads SGHDN; CDR2 reads FVKESK. CDR3 residues: CASSFASGRAVSYEQYF. Here the CDR3 DNA reads TGTGCCAGCAGCTTCGCTAGCGGGAGGGCCGTCTCCTACGAGCAGTACTTC.